One and the same sample provided the 15 T cell receptor beta chains below, sequenced in a study of T cell repertoires in cytomegalovirus infection. MiXCR, applied by TCRdb to the reads, yields one record per CDR3 protein. The table has around 230,000 distinct CDR3 sequences, about 5.9% seen once. The sample consisted of PBMCs. These receptors all come from a human donor in good health (CMV status not recorded). Some clones in this sample may be carry-over from other donors' samples.

In this sample, this clonotype turned up many times. The V gene is TRBV20-1, the J gene TRBJ1-4; weak D call: TRBD1 (6 bases). The length of the CDR3 is 14 residues. From germline, CDR1 is DFQATT and CDR2 SNEGSKA (reference sequence). V lost 2 bases to trimming and J lost 7 bases, with 14 bases between them. The CDR3 DNA is TGCAGTGCTAGATACGGGGGGGGCCGTGAAAAACTGTTTTTT. It codes for CSARYGGGREKLFF.

This clonotype was counted at least ten times. The V and J genes are TRBV28 and TRBJ2-1; 7 bases match TRBD1. Trimming took 6 bases from V and 6 from J; bases not matched to a gene: 14. The CDR3 is made up of 16 amino acids. Per germline, CDR1 MDHEN and CDR2 SYDVKM. The CDR3 sequence is CASSPTTGDHRNEQFF. The CDR3 coding sequence is TGTGCCAGCAGCCCCACCACAGGGGACCACCGCAATGAGCAGTTCTTC.

This clonotype was counted many times. The V call is TRBV6-4, the J call TRBJ2-2; D unresolved. Germline V lookup: CDR1 MRHNA, CDR2 SNTAGT. The CDR3 is made up of 14 amino acids. Trimming stripped 2 bases from V and 1 base from J, with 5 bases between. CDR3 nucleotides: TGTGCCAGCAGTGACAGGCTGAACACCGGGGAGCTGTTTTTT. It specifies CASSDRLNTGELFF.

This clonotype has a count of ten or more. V gene TRBV2 combines with J gene TRBJ2-3; 8 bases line up with TRBD2. Germline lookup yields CDR1 SNHLY and CDR2 FYNNEI. This CDR3 has 16 residues. V trimming: 3 bases; J trimming: 0 bases; junction bases outside the gene matches: 5. The CDR3, as DNA: TGTGCCAGCAGTGAGCGGGGGGACGTTAGCACAGATACGCAGTATTTT. Encoded protein: CASSERGDVSTDTQYF.

This clonotype was detected many times. The chain joins TRBV4-3 to TRBJ1-2, with 7 positions matching TRBD1. V was pared by 0 bases and J by 5 bases, with 3 bases of the junction left unmatched. Germline CDR1 reads LGHNA; CDR2 reads YSLEER. The CDR3 is 14 amino acids. The CDR3 sequence is CASSQETGDYGYTF. The CDR3, as DNA: TGCGCCAGCAGCCAAGAAACAGGGGATTATGGCTACACCTTC.

The table lists this clonotype with many counts. The chain links TRBV7-2 to TRBJ1-6; weak D call: TRBD1 (5 bases). V shed 1 base and J shed 7 bases, with 11 bases lying between them. Germline lookup yields CDR1 SGHTA and CDR2 FQGNSA. This CDR3 region has 15 residues. The CDR3 is CASSLVGGGNSPLHF. The CDR3 DNA follows: TGTGCCAGCAGCTTAGTTGGGGGTGGGAATTCACCCCTCCACTTT.

V is TRBV14 and J is TRBJ2-1, with D tentatively TRBD2 (6 bases). V was clipped by 5 bases and J by 0 bases, with 14 bases between them. CDR3 size: 16 residues. The germline V gene encodes CDR1 SGHDN and CDR2 FVKESK. CDR3 nucleotide sequence: TGTGCCAGCAGCTTTAACTTAGCGGCCTCCTACAATGAGCAGTTCTTC. It is translated as CASSFNLAASYNEQFF.

This clonotype was recorded at least ten times. J is TRBJ1-5 and V is TRBV20-1; 8 nucleotides agree with TRBD1. This CDR3 comprises 18 residues. The V segment lost 1 base and the J segment 0 bases; nucleotides outside the gene matches: 11. Germline V CDR1 and CDR2: DFQATT, SNEGSKA (reference sequence). CDR3 loop: CSARVSGQGMFSNQPQHF. The CDR3 nucleotides are TGCAGTGCTAGAGTATCCGGACAGGGAATGTTTAGCAATCAGCCCCAGCATTTT.

Many counts were recorded for this clonotype. The rearrangement uses TRBV7-2 and TRBJ1-1; D remains ambiguous. The CDR3 consists of 13 residues. V lost 0 bases and J lost 4, with 6 bases in between. Germline values: CDR1 SGHTA, CDR2 FQGNSA. CDR3 sequence (DNA): TGTGCCAGCAGCTTAGCAGGCGCCACTGAAGCTTTCTTT. Amino acids: CASSLAGATEAFF.

In its sample, this clonotype was seen many times. The rearrangement uses TRBV7-2 and TRBJ2-2; tentatively, D is TRBD1 (6 bases). The CDR3 runs to 14 residues. Between the trimmed V and J ends, which lost 5 bases and 5 bases, there was a span of 12 bases. Per germline, CDR1 SGHTA and CDR2 FQGNSA. CDR3 bases: TGTGCCAGCAGCCTTAGGGGGATGACCGGGGAGCTGTTTTTT. It is translated as CASSLRGMTGELFF.

This clonotype was seen ten or more times. The genes are TRBV20-1 and TRBJ1-2; D is unresolved. CDR3 length: 13 amino acids. Trimming took off 0 bases at V and 4 bases at J, with 9 bases between the two ends. The V gene's germline CDR1 is DFQATT and CDR2 SNEGSKA (reference sequence). This chain's CDR3 is CSARDRMSYGYTF. CDR3 DNA sequence: TGCAGTGCTAGAGATCGTATGTCCTATGGCTACACCTTC.

This clonotype has at least ten counts. The V call is TRBV23-1, the J call TRBJ2-4, with 7 positions matching TRBD1. TRBV23-1 counts as an open reading frame of uncertain function. The CDR3 covers 14 residues. Trimming removed 6 bases from V and 7 bases from J; junction bases left unmatched: 9. The CDR3 DNA sequence: TGCGCCAGCAGCCGGGACAGAGTTACGAACATTCAGTACTTC. Translating it yields CASSRDRVTNIQYF.

This clonotype was counted at least ten times. The rearrangement links TRBV7-8 to TRBJ2-4; 7 bases fit TRBD2. With 5 bases clipped from V and 9 bases from J, the junction kept 7 bases outside the gene matches. The germline V gene has CDR1 SGHVS and CDR2 FQNEAQ. The CDR3 loop spans 13 amino acids. The CDR3 loop is CASSSGVTSIQYF. The CDR3 coding sequence is TGTGCCAGCAGCAGCGGGGTTACGAGCATTCAGTACTTC.

This clonotype turned up a few times. This sequence may be a read error, since a much larger clone differs from it by one base. The J gene is TRBJ2-3, the V gene TRBV14; D unclear. With 3 bases removed from V and 4 bases from J, the gap between germline ends came to 2 bases. There are 11 residues in the CDR3. CDR1 is SGHDN, CDR2 FVKESK, per germline. The CDR3 here is CASSQADTQYF. The CDR3 DNA sequence: TGTGCCAGCAGCCAGGCAGATACGCAGTATTTT.

This clonotype was found many times. V gene TRBV20-1 combines with J gene TRBJ1-2; 9 nucleotides match TRBD1. After removal of 6 bases from V and 1 base from J, the junction contained 9 bases not matched to a gene. This CDR3 spans 15 amino acids. Germline assignment: CDR1 DFQATT and CDR2 SNEGSKA (reference sequence). CDR3 coding DNA: TGCAGTGCCGTTGAACAGGGGGCAGATAACTATGGCTACACCTTC. Translating gives CSAVEQGADNYGYTF.